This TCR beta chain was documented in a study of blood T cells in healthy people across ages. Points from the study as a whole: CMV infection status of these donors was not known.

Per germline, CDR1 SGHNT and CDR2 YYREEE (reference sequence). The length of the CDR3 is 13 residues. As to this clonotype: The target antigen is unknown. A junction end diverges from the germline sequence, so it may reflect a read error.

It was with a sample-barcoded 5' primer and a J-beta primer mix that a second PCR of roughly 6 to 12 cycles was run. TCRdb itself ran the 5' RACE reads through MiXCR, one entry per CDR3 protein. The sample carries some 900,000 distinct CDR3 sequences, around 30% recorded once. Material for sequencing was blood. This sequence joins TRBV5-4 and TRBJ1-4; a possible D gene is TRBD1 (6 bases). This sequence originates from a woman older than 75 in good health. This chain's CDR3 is CASSLTGNEELFF. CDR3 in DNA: TGTGCCAGCAGCTTGACAGGGAATGAAGAACTGTTTTTT. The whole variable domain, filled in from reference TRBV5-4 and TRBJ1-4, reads ETGVTQSPTHLIKTRGQQVTLRCSSQSGHNTVSWYQQALGQGPQFIFQYYREEENGRGNFPPRFSGLQFPNYSSELNVNALELDDSALYLCASSLTGNEELFFGSGTQLSVL.